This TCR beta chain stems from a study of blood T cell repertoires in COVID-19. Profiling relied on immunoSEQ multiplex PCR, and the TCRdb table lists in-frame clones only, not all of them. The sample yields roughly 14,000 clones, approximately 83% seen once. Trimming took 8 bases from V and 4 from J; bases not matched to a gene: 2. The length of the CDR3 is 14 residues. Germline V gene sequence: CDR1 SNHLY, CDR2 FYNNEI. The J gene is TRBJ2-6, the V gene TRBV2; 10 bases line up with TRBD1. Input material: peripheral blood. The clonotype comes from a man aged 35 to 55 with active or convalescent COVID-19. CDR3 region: CASGQGDGANVLTF. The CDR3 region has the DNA TGTGCCAGCGGACAGGGGGACGGGGCCAACGTCCTGACTTTC.